The 8 T cell receptor beta chains below all came from one sample that was sequenced in a study of CD4+ T cells in melanoma. The assay was immunoSEQ multiplex PCR, and TCRdb's table has in-frame clones only and misses some. This table has more than 20,000 clones, around 80% appearing once. Sequencing used cells from a culture (not recorded whether cultured in vitro). These receptor sequences come from a human donor with melanoma.

The gene calls are TRBV6-5 and TRBJ2-2; 8 bases match TRBD1. Trimming took 5 bases from V and 4 from J; bases not matched to a gene: 3. Germline CDR1 reads MNHEY; CDR2 reads SVGAGI. The CDR3 extends over 14 amino acids. CDR3 residues: CASSNTGGTGELFF. The CDR3 bases are TGTGCCAGCAGTAATACAGGGGGCACCGGGGAGCTGTTTTTT.

This chain links TRBV30 with TRBJ2-2; TRBD1 might be the D (5 bases). From germline, CDR1 is GTSNPN and CDR2 SVGIG (reference sequence). V was shortened by 5 bases and J by 2 bases, with 12 bases between the two germline ends. This CDR3 comprises 14 residues. The CDR3 bases are TGTGCCTGGGTGAGACAGTCCAACACCGGGGAGCTGTTTTTT. It is translated as CAWVRQSNTGELFF.

In this sample, this clone turned up once. The J gene is TRBJ2-5, the V gene TRBV27, with a tentative D call TRBD1 (5 bases). Germline-derived CDR1 and CDR2 are MNHEY and SMNVEV (reference sequence). The CDR3 extends over 14 amino acids. Deletions cut 5 bases from V and 0 bases from J, with 10 bases between. The CDR3 sequence is CASSHDSYQETQYF. CDR3 bases: TGTGCCAGCAGTCATGACAGCTACCAAGAGACCCAGTACTTC.

The chain uses TRBV7-9 and TRBJ1-1; D gene unclear. The CDR3 contains 14 residues. Trimming shortened V by 3 bases and J by 1 base, and 9 bases separated the two germline ends. Germline assignment: CDR1 SEHNR and CDR2 FQNEAQ (reference sequence). Written as DNA, the CDR3 is TGTGCCAGCAGCTTTGAGAATACGAACACTGAAGCTTTCTTT. This sequence encodes CASSFENTNTEAFF.

This clone was counted a few times. V is TRBV7-9 and J is TRBJ1-5; D is unclear. Germline lookup yields CDR1 SEHNR and CDR2 FQNEAQ (reference sequence). The CDR3 length is 14 residues. V gave up 1 base and J gave up 9 bases, with 13 bases separating them. CDR3 DNA: TGTGCCAGCAGCTTAGAATCCCCTCTCGCGCCCCAGCATTTT. It specifies CASSLESPLAPQHF.

The chain is built from TRBV6-1 and TRBJ1-5; D is uncertain. The length of the CDR3 is 15 residues. From germline, CDR1 is MNHNS and CDR2 SASEGT. Trimming cost V 2 bases and J 6 bases, with 14 bases left between them. The DNA of the CDR3 is TGTGCCAGCAGTGAATTCTCACTTCTGGGTCAGCCCCAGCATTTT. This encodes CASSEFSLLGQPQHF.

The rearrangement links TRBV7-2 to TRBJ2-3, with 9 bases matching TRBD2. The CDR3 length is 15 residues. With V trimmed by 3 bases and J by 3 bases, 4 bases remained unmatched. Germline loops: CDR1 SGHTA, CDR2 FQGNSA. Here the CDR3 DNA reads TGTGCCAGCAGCTTGGCGGGGGGGTGGACAGATACGCAGTATTTT. Its translation: CASSLAGGWTDTQYF.

This clone was observed once. J is TRBJ1-2 and V is TRBV7-6, with 7 bases matching TRBD1. The germline V gene encodes CDR1 SGHVS and CDR2 FNYEAQ. With V trimmed by 2 bases and J by 4 bases, 1 base remained unmatched. The CDR3 extends over 13 amino acids. CDR3 amino acids: CASSLNRGYGYTF. The DNA for the CDR3 is TGTGCCAGCAGCTTAAACAGGGGCTATGGCTACACCTTC. Combining the CDR3 with reference TRBV7-6 and TRBJ1-2 gives the whole variable domain GAGVSQSPRYKVTKRGQDVALRCDPISGHVSLYWYRQALGQGPEFLTYFNYEAQQDKSGLPNDRFSAERPEGSISTLTIQRTEQRDSAMYRCASSLNRGYGYTFGSGTRLTVV.